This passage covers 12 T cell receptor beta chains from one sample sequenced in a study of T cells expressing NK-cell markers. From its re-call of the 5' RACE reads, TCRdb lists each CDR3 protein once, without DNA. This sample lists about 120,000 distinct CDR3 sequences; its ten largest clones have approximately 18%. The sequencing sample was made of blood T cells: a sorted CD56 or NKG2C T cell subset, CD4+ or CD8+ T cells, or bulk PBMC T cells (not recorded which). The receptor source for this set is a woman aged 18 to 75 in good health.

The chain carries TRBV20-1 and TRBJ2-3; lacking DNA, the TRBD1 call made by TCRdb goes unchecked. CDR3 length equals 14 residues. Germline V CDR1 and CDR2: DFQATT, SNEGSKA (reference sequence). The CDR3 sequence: CSARNGGLTDTQYF.

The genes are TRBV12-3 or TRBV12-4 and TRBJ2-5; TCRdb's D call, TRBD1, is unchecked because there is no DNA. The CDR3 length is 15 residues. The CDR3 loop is CASSSPGRGEETQYF.

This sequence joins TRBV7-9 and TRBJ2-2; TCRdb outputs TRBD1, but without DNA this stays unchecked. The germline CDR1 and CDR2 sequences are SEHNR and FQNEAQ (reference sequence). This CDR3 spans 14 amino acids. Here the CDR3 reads CASSSPYNTGELFF.

The chain's CDR3 is CASSSKREGWNEQFF. The chain recombines TRBV6-2 or TRBV6-3 with TRBJ2-1; TCRdb's assignment of TRBD2 cannot be checked, as there is no DNA. Germline V gene lookup returns CDR1 MNHEY and CDR2 SVGEGT. The length of the CDR3 is 15 residues.

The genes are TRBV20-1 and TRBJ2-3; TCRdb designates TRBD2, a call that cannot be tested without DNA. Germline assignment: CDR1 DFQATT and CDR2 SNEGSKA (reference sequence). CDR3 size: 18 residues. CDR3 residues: CSAGGLAGVILGTDTQYF.

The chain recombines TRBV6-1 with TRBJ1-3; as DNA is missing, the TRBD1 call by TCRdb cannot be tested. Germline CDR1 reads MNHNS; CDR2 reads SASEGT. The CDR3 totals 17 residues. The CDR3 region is CASSPDRAGIAGNTIYF.

This chain's CDR3 is CASSQLAGGANEQFF. The rearrangement joins TRBV14 to TRBJ2-1; TCRdb's D gene call, TRBD2, goes unchecked for lack of DNA. Looked up from germline, CDR1 is SGHDN and CDR2 is FVKESK. The CDR3 length is 15 residues. Full variable domain (rest looked up from reference TRBV14 and TRBJ2-1): EAGVTQFPSHSVIEKGQTVTLRCDPISGHDNLYWYRRVMGKEIKFLLHFVKESKQDESGMPNNRFLAERTGGTYSTLKVQPAELEDSGVYFCASSQLAGGANEQFFGPGTRLTVL.

Here the CDR3 reads CATNGLGYNEQFF. The chain has TRBV6-1 and TRBJ2-1. The CDR3 consists of 13 residues. Germline CDR1 and CDR2: MNHNS and SASEGT.

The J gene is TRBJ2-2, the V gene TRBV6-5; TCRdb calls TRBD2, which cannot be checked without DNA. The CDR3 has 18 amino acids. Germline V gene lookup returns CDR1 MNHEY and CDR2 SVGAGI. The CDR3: CASSRKLLAGLQHGELFF.

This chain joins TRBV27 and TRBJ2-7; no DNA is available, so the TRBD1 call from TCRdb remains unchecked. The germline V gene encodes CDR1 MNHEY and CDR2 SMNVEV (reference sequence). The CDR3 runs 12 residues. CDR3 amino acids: CASSFDSREQYF.

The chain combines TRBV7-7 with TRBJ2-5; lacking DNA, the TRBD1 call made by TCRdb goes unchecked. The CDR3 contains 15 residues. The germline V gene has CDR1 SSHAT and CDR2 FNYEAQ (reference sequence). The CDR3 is CASSLGTVPQETQYF.

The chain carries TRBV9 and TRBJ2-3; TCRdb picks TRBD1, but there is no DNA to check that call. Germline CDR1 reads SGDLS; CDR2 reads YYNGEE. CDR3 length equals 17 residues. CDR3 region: CASSVDRSSGYTDTQYF.